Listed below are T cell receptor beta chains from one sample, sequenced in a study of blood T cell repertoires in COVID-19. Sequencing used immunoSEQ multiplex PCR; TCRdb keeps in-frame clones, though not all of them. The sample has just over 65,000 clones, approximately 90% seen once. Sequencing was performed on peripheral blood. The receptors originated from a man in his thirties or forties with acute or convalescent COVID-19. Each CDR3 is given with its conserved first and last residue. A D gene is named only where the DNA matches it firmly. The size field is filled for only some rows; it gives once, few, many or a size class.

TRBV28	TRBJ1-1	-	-	CASSSSRLVGNTEAFF	TGTGCCAGCAGTTCGTCGCGTTTAGTCGGGAACACTGAAGCTTTCTTT
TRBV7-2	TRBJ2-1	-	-	CASSARLLHEQFF	TGTGCCAGCAGCGCCAGACTCCTCCATGAGCAGTTCTTC
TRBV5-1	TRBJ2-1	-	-	CASIARVDGNEQFF	TGCGCCAGCATTGCGAGGGTTGATGGGAATGAGCAGTTCTTC
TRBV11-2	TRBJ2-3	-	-	CASSLELDFEQYF	TGTGCCAGCAGCTTAGAACTAGATTTCGAGCAGTATTTT
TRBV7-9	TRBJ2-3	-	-	CASSPLSSAQYF	TGTGCCAGCAGTCCCCTTTCGTCGGCGCAGTATTTT
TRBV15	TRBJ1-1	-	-	CATSRTGNTEAFF	TGTGCCACCAGCAGGACAGGGAACACTGAAGCTTTCTTT
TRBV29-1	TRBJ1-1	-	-	CSTNPIPGHEAFF	TGCAGCACAAACCCGATCCCGGGACATGAAGCTTTCTTT
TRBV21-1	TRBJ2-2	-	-	CAKTTGRNTGELFF	TGTGCCAAAACGACAGGGCGAAACACCGGGGAGCTGTTTTTT
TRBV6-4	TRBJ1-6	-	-	CASSELPGGNSPLHF	TGTGCCAGCAGTGAGTTACCCGGTGGTAATTCACCCCTCCACTTT
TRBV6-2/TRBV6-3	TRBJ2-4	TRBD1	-	CASSLIETGVNIQYF	TGTGCCAGCAGTCTGATAGAGACAGGGGTAAACATTCAGTACTTC
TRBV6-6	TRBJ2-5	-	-	CASWLKGRGETQYF	TGTGCCAGTTGGCTGAAGGGGCGCGGAGAGACCCAGTACTTC
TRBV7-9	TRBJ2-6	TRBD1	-	CASSLGTGDFAGANVLTF	TGTGCCAGCAGCTTAGGGACAGGGGATTTCGCTGGGGCCAACGTCCTGACTTTC
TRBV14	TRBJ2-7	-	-	CASGSNYEQYF	TGTGCCAGCGGTAGTAACTACGAGCAGTACTTC
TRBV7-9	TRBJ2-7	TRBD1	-	CASSPWTGEQGEQYF	TGTGCCAGCAGCCCCTGGACAGGGGAACAGGGCGAGCAGTACTTC
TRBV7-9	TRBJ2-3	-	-	CASSFSSRTDTQYF	TGTGCCAGCAGCTTTTCTAGCCGCACAGATACGCAGTATTTT
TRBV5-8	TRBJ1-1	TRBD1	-	CATQGMNTEAFF	TGTGCCACACAGGGGATGAACACTGAAGCTTTCTTT
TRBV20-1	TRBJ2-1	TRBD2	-	CSASWALGLAANEQFF	TGCAGTGCTAGTTGGGCATTGGGACTAGCGGCCAATGAGCAGTTCTTC
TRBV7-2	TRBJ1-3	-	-	CASSLGGISSGNTIYF	TGTGCCAGCAGCTTAGGGGGCATATCCTCTGGAAACACCATATATTTT
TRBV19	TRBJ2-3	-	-	CASSIELAGEPDTQYF	TGTGCCAGTAGTATAGAATTGGCGGGCGAACCAGATACGCAGTATTTT
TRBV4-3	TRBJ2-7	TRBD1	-	CASSQEGRGYEQYF	TGCGCCAGCAGCCAAGAGGGCAGGGGGTACGAGCAGTACTTC
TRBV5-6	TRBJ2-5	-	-	CASSPTGFQETQYF	TGTGCCAGCAGCCCTACAGGCTTCCAAGAGACCCAGTACTTC
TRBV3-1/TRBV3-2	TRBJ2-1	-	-	CASSLSTSNEQFF	TGTGCCAGCAGCCTATCGACTAGTAATGAGCAGTTCTTC
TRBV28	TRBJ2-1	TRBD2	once	CASRLAGEQFF	TGTGCCAGCAGACTAGCGGGGGAGCAGTTCTTC
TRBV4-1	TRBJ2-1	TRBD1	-	CASSLLSGQGDNEQFF	TGCGCCAGCAGCCTACTGTCGGGGCAGGGGGACAATGAGCAGTTCTTC
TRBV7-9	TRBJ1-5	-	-	CASSLGGRDGNQPQHF	TGTGCCAGCAGCTTAGGGGGGAGGGATGGCAATCAGCCCCAGCATTTT
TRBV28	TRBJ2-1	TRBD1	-	CASSLDRVEQFF	TGTGCCAGCAGTCTCGACAGGGTTGAGCAGTTCTTC
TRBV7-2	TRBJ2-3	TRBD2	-	CASSTSGRYADTQYF	TGTGCCAGCAGTACGAGCGGGAGATATGCGGATACGCAGTATTTT
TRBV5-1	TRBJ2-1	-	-	CASSLGGSSYNEQFF	TGCGCCAGCAGCTTGGGAGGGAGCTCCTACAATGAGCAGTTCTTC
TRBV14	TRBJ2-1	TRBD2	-	CASSQGAGRSYNEQFF	TGTGCCAGCAGCCAAGGAGCGGGACGCTCCTACAATGAGCAGTTCTTC
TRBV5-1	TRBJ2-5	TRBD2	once	CASSSSAREFVETQYF	TGCGCCAGCAGCTCCTCGGCGCGGGAGTTCGTAGAGACCCAGTACTTC
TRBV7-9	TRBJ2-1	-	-	CASSSFYVRGREGNEQFF	TGTGCCAGCAGCTCGTTCTATGTCAGGGGCCGGGAAGGCAATGAGCAGTTCTTC
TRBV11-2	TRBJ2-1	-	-	CASSTSSIYEQFF	TGTGCCAGCAGCACTTCGAGTATCTATGAGCAGTTCTTC
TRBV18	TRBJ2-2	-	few	CASSPRRGTGELFF	TGTGCCAGCTCACCAAGGCGGGGCACCGGGGAGCTGTTTTTT
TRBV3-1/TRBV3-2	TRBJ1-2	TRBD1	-	CASSPRQGPNYGYTF	TGTGCCAGCAGCCCACGACAGGGGCCCAACTATGGCTACACCTTC
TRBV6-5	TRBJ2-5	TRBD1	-	CASKTPGQQETQYF	TGTGCCAGCAAGACCCCGGGACAGCAAGAGACCCAGTACTTC
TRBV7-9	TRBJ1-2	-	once	CASSSSPVQDTF	TGTGCCAGCAGCAGTTCTCCGGTCCAGGACACCTTC
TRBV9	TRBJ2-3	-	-	CASSVVEATDTQYF	TGTGCCAGCAGCGTAGTCGAGGCAACAGATACGCAGTATTTT
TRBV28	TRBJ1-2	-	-	CASSLPSGNYGYTF	TGTGCCAGCAGTTTGCCCTCGGGTAACTATGGCTACACCTTC
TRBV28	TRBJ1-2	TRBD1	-	CASSSPGQGYGYTF	TGTGCCAGCAGTTCGCCGGGACAGGGCTATGGCTACACCTTC
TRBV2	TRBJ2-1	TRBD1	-	CASRDRVVNEQFF	TGTGCCAGCAGGGACAGGGTGGTGAATGAGCAGTTCTTC
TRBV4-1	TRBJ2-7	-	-	CASSVVRLARTYEQYF	TGCGCCAGCAGCGTAGTACGTCTAGCGAGGACCTACGAGCAGTACTTC
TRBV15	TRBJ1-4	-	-	CATSTGTWGGKGTNEKLFF	TGTGCCACCAGCACCGGTACGTGGGGGGGAAAAGGAACTAATGAAAAACTGTTTTTT
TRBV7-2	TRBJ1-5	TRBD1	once	CASSDNRGQPQHF	TGTGCCAGCAGCGATAACAGGGGTCAGCCCCAGCATTTT
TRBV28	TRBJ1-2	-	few	CASSRIGANYGYTF	TGTGCCAGCAGCCGGATTGGAGCTAACTATGGCTACACCTTC
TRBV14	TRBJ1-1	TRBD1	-	CASSLGTEQAFF	TGTGCCAGCAGCCTGGGGACAGAACAAGCTTTCTTT
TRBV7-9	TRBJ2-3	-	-	CASSFQGDTQYF	TGTGCCAGCAGCTTTCAGGGGGATACGCAGTATTTT